This T cell receptor (beta chain) was profiled in a study of T cell changes during pregnancy in multiple sclerosis. The CDR3 is 17 residues long. Produced via immunoSEQ multiplex PCR; TCRdb's table is partial and in-frame only. The sample records roughly 47,000 clones, roughly nine tenths being singletons. This sequence originates from a female donor with multiple sclerosis, enrolled in a pregnancy study. Here the sequenced sample was CD4+ T cells from peripheral blood mononuclear cells, taken after pregnancy. The genes are TRBV21-1 and TRBJ1-1; no check of the table's D call, TRBD1, against the DNA was made. TRBV21-1 is a pseudogene segment. CDR3 DNA sequence: TGTGCCAGCAGCAAAGGGGGGCAGGGCGAGTCGGACACTGAAGCTTTCTTT. Translation gives CASSKGGQGESDTEAFF.